The 19 T cell receptor beta chains given below trace back to one sample, sequenced in a study of human T cells and chemical hapten exposure. Indicated time point: healthy volunteer bleed at 6 weeks. RNA extraction used unfractionated whole blood as the source of total RNA. TCRdb fed the RACE reads into MiXCR, producing one record per CDR3 protein. The sample shows 35,000 to 50,000 distinct CDR3 sequences, 3% to 4.5% of them seen only once. The specimen sequenced was whole blood. Source of these receptors: a human donor in good health. Some clones in this sample may be carry-over from other donors' samples.

There are many counts of this clonotype. The gene calls are TRBV20-1 and TRBJ2-3; D gene uncertain. This CDR3 has 14 amino acids. Germline CDR1 DFQATT, CDR2 SNEGSKA (reference sequence). With 2 bases removed from V and 10 bases from J, the gap between germline ends came to 19 bases. The CDR3 reads CSARPLSEAPSQYF. CDR3 sequence (DNA): TGCAGTGCTAGACCCCTGTCCGAGGCGCCGTCGCAGTATTTT.

In this sample, this clonotype turned up many times. The rearrangement links TRBV29-1 to TRBJ2-7, with 8 bases matching TRBD2. Germline CDR1 and CDR2: SQVTM and ANQGSEA. CDR3 length: 15 residues. V lost 5 bases and J lost 5; bases outside the gene matches: 14. This chain's CDR3 is CSVQISGNLGNEQYF. DNA for the CDR3: TGCAGCGTTCAGATTAGCGGGAATTTGGGGAACGAGCAGTACTTC.

Many counts were recorded for this clonotype. The chain has TRBV20-1 and TRBJ2-7, with 9 bases lining up with TRBD1. The CDR3 totals 16 residues. The germline gives CDR1 DFQATT, CDR2 SNEGSKA (reference sequence). The junction had 13 bases not matched to a gene; V was cut back by 2 bases and J by 5 bases. The CDR3 here is CSARPRSRDRDNEQYF. In nucleotides, the CDR3 is TGCAGTGCTAGACCCAGATCGAGGGACAGGGACAACGAGCAGTACTTC.

This rearrangement joins TRBV18 to TRBJ1-1; D is ambiguous. Trimming removed 2 bases from V and 8 bases from J, with 18 bases in between. The CDR3 consists of 15 residues. Germline-derived CDR1 and CDR2 are KGHSH and LQKENI. CDR3 loop: CASSPGGGWNQEAFF. DNA for the CDR3: TGTGCCAGCTCACCAGGTGGAGGATGGAACCAAGAAGCTTTCTTT.

This clonotype was recorded many times. The chain employs TRBV7-9 and TRBJ2-5; 9 bases map to TRBD2. The junction had 8 bases not matched to a gene; V was cut back by 4 bases and J by 5 bases. CDR3 size: 15 residues. Germline CDR1 SEHNR, CDR2 FQNEAQ (reference sequence). The CDR3 spells CASSSPSGEVETQYF. CDR3 coding DNA: TGTGCCAGCAGCTCGCCTAGCGGGGAGGTGGAGACCCAGTACTTC. Using reference TRBV7-9 and TRBJ2-5 for the parts outside the CDR3, the full variable domain is DTGVSQNPRHKITKRGQNVTFRCDPISEHNRLYWYRQTLGQGPEFLTYFQNEAQLEKSRLLSDRFSAERPKGSFSTLEIQRTEQGDSAMYLCASSSPSGEVETQYFGPGTRLLVL.

This clonotype appeared many times. The chain joins TRBV28 to TRBJ1-2, with D unclear. The V end was cut by 2 bases, the J end by 1 base, with 11 bases between. This CDR3 comprises 15 residues. Germline V gene sequence: CDR1 MDHEN, CDR2 SYDVKM. This CDR3 reads CASSLVLDFNYGYTF. DNA for the CDR3: TGTGCCAGCAGTTTAGTACTAGACTTTAACTATGGCTACACCTTC.

In its sample, this clonotype was seen many times. The chain employs TRBV4-1 and TRBJ1-2, with D possibly being TRBD1 (6 bases). The germline gives CDR1 MGHRA, CDR2 YSYEKL. This CDR3 comprises 17 residues. The V end lost 1 base, the J end lost 8 bases, and 23 bases lay between the germline ends. The CDR3 loop is CASSQVGPGQGIMGYTF. Written as DNA, the CDR3 is TGCGCCAGCAGCCAAGTAGGCCCGGGGCAGGGGATTATGGGCTACACCTTC.

This chain connects TRBV29-1 to TRBJ1-1; 11 bases are shared with TRBD1. The CDR3 has 14 amino acids. V shed 3 bases, J shed 4 bases, and the junction held 4 bases outside the gene matches. Per germline, CDR1 SQVTM and CDR2 ANQGSEA. In DNA form, the CDR3 reads TGCAGCGTTGAGGACAGGGGGCCGGGCACTGAAGCTTTCTTT. It encodes CSVEDRGPGTEAFF. The variable domain in full, with the rest retrieved from reference TRBV29-1 and TRBJ1-1, is SAVISQKPSRDICQRGTSLTIQCQVDSQVTMMFWYRQQPGQSLTLIATANQGSEATYESGFVIDKFPISRPNLTFSTLTVSNMSPEDSSIYLCSVEDRGPGTEAFFGQGTRLTVV.

Remarks on this clonotype: This may be a read error, as it is one base from a much larger clone. The V call is TRBV12-3 or TRBV12-4, the J call TRBJ2-2, with D possibly matching TRBD1 (8 bases). The CDR3 contains 15 residues. CDR3 DNA sequence: TGTGCCAGCAGCCGGGGACAGGCGGGGGCCGGGGGGCTGTTTTTT. It encodes CASSRGQAGAGGLFF.

Many counts were recorded for this clonotype. The V and J genes are TRBV12-3 or TRBV12-4 and TRBJ2-3; possible D gene TRBD1, 5 bases. V lost 3 bases and J 2 bases, leaving 12 bases between the germline ends. This CDR3 has 15 amino acids. The DNA for the CDR3 is TGTGCCAGCAGTTTTTCCCAGGGCATCACAGATACGCAGTATTTT. It specifies CASSFSQGITDTQYF.

This clonotype has ten or more counts. J is TRBJ1-5 and V is TRBV3-1, with no clear D. Germline CDR1 reads LGHDT; CDR2 reads YNNKEL (reference sequence). The CDR3 is made up of 15 amino acids. The ends were cut back, 6 bases at V and 1 base at J, with 13 bases in the middle. The CDR3 region has the DNA TGTGCCAGCAGTCTCGGACCAGGCAGCAATCAGCCCCAGCATTTT. Residues: CASSLGPGSNQPQHF.

This clonotype was picked up many times. J is TRBJ2-5 and V is TRBV12-3 or TRBV12-4, with D perhaps given as TRBD1 or TRBD2 (5 bases each). The ends were cut back, 6 bases at V and 1 base at J, with 15 bases in the middle. The CDR3 runs to 15 residues. CDR3 amino acids: CASSRTWDPQETQYF. The CDR3 nucleotides read TGTGCCAGCAGCCGTACGTGGGACCCCCAAGAGACCCAGTACTTC.

This clonotype has a handful of counts. The CDR3 bases are TGTGCCAGCAGTTCTCTAAGGGTCACTGGAAACACCATATATTTT. The encoded protein is CASSSLRVTGNTIYF. This chain uses TRBV6-5 with TRBJ1-3; D is undetermined. The V end lost 4 bases, the J end lost 2 bases, and 12 bases lay between the germline ends. The CDR3 covers 15 residues. From germline, CDR1 is MNHEY and CDR2 SVGAGI.

The sample holds many counts of this clonotype. The V gene is TRBV28, the J gene TRBJ2-7, with TRBD1 identical over 11 bases. The germline V gene encodes CDR1 MDHEN and CDR2 SYDVKM. This CDR3 comprises 14 residues. V lost 5 bases and J lost 4; bases outside the gene matches: 4. The CDR3 loop is CASSAGTGGYEQYF. CDR3 sequence (DNA): TGTGCCAGCAGTGCCGGGACAGGGGGTTACGAGCAGTACTTC.

This clonotype was recorded many times. The chain links TRBV20-1 to TRBJ2-5, with D possibly matching TRBD2 (7 bases). The CDR3 covers 14 residues. The germline gives CDR1 DFQATT, CDR2 SNEGSKA (reference sequence). The ends were cut back, 7 bases at V and 5 bases at J, with 20 bases in the middle. The CDR3 reads CSVREGGGPETQYF. CDR3 nucleotides: TGCAGTGTCAGAGAAGGGGGAGGGCCGGAGACCCAGTACTTC.

Within the sample, this clonotype is medium-sized. The genes are TRBV2 and TRBJ2-7; 8 nucleotides align to TRBD1. With 3 bases clipped from V and 2 bases from J, the junction kept 6 bases outside the gene matches. This CDR3 region has 15 residues. Germline assignment: CDR1 SNHLY and CDR2 FYNNEI. The CDR3 sequence is CASSDWDRPPYEQYF. The CDR3 DNA reads as TGTGCCAGCAGTGATTGGGACAGGCCGCCCTACGAGCAGTACTTC.

This clonotype was seen more than once but under ten times. This sequence joins TRBV7-9 and TRBJ2-2; D is possibly TRBD1 (5 bases). This CDR3 is 12 amino acids long. CDR1 SEHNR and CDR2 FQNEAQ come from the germline V gene (reference sequence). V lost 5 bases and J 6 bases, leaving 7 bases between the germline ends. The DNA of the CDR3 is TGTGCCAGCAGCCCCAGGGCCGGGGAGCTGTTTTTT. Protein product: CASSPRAGELFF. The full variable domain, completed using reference TRBV7-9 and TRBJ2-2, is DTGVSQNPRHKITKRGQNVTFRCDPISEHNRLYWYRQTLGQGPEFLTYFQNEAQLEKSRLLSDRFSAERPKGSFSTLEIQRTEQGDSAMYLCASSPRAGELFFGEGSRLTVL.

In its sample, this clonotype was seen many times. This chain uses TRBV6-6 with TRBJ2-1, with D possibly being TRBD2 (6 bases). Trimming left V 2 bases short and J 8 bases short, with 10 bases between. CDR3 size: 13 residues. In germline, CDR1 is MNHNY, CDR2 SVGAGI (reference sequence). The CDR3 DNA is TGTGCCAGCAGTTACGCTCCGGGGGATGAGCAGTTCTTC. Protein product: CASSYAPGDEQFF.

Many counts were recorded for this clonotype. V usage is TRBV27 and J usage is TRBJ2-3; TRBD2 aligns across 8 bases. Unmatched junction bases numbered 7, after V lost 7 bases and J lost 1 base. Germline V gene lookup returns CDR1 MNHEY and CDR2 SMNVEV (reference sequence). This CDR3 region has 15 residues. The DNA for the CDR3 is TGTGCCAGCACCCTTAGCGGGATTGGCACAGATACGCAGTATTTT. Its protein product is CASTLSGIGTDTQYF.